This T cell receptor beta chain was recovered during a study of blood T cell repertoires in COVID-19. At the level of the study: Researchers got acute and convalescent COVID-19 samples from the United States, Italy and Spain. In each case, the material was cDNA or gDNA derived from T cells, B-cell-depleted T cells, or PBMCs.

Per the original methods: Estimated nucleated cell counts came from reference gene primer amplification. Some clones are missing from TCRdb's copy, which holds only in-frame ones; the method was immunoSEQ multiplex PCR. V and J calls plus clone size are reproduced from that table; the DNA served to infer D and trimming. In the table there are about 350,000 clones, approximately 89% of which are singletons. Seattle patient enrollment occurred during active infection, with longitudinal follow-up thereafter. The sequenced sample consisted of peripheral blood. The TCR comes from a woman in her sixties or seventies with COVID-19, enrolled during active disease.

CDR3: CASSVTAGGAGELFF. Written as DNA, the CDR3 is TGTGCCAGCAGCGTTACGGCGGGGGGGGCCGGGGAGCTGTTTTTT. The chain has TRBV9 and TRBJ2-2; 9 bases match TRBD2. V was pared by 2 bases and J by 6 bases, with 5 bases of the junction left unmatched. This CDR3 contains 15 residues. In germline, CDR1 is SGDLS, CDR2 YYNGEE.